This passage covers 19 T cell receptor beta chains from one sample sequenced in a study of T cell clonality in common variable immunodeficiency. The data were produced by immunoSEQ multiplex PCR, yet TCRdb's version contains in-frame clones alone and is incomplete. This set yields tens of thousands of clones and no singletons; the top ten hold around 3.2%. The sequenced material came from peripheral blood mononuclear cells. These receptors were obtained from a person aged 18 to 75 in good health.

This clone was detected ten times or more. The observed sequence ends 3 residues before the CDR3 terminus, with the missing tail filled in from the germline J gene. The J gene is TRBJ2-3, the V gene TRBV6-4; the match to TRBD2 covers 10 bases. This CDR3 spans 15 amino acids. The junction had 2 bases not matched to a gene; V was cut back by 4 bases and J by 1 base. Per the germline V gene, CDR1 is MRHNA and CDR2 is SNTAGT. The sequenced CDR3 bases are TGTGCCAGCAGTGCCGGGACTAGCGGCACAGATACG. Translated: CASSAGTSGTDT. The complete CDR3 reads CASSAGTSGTDTQYF.

Many counts were recorded for this clone. Read coverage stops 3 residues before the CDR3 terminus; the germline J gene supplies the remainder. The chain is built from TRBV7-2 and TRBJ2-2; 8 bases align to TRBD1. The CDR3 is 14 residues long. Germline trimming cut 5 bases from V and 7 bases from J; bases unmatched to any gene: 6. CDR1 and CDR2 (germline): SGHTA, FQGNSA. CDR3 residues: CASSVRGQGGELFF. Partial CDR3 DNA: TGTGCCAGCAGCGTCAGGGGGCAGGGCGGGGAG.

This clone was counted ten times or more. The CDR3 DNA, read in part, is TGCAGTGCTAGGCAGCAGGGGGCGGGTGAAAAA. It specifies CSARQQGAGEK. From start to end, the CDR3 is CSARQQGAGEKLFF. This chain uses TRBV20-1 with TRBJ1-4; 8 nucleotides match TRBD1. Sequencing ends 3 residues short of the CDR3 end; the germline J gene provides the rest. This CDR3 has 14 amino acids. V shed 3 bases and J 7 bases; nucleotides not matched to a gene: 7. Germline CDR1 reads DFQATT; CDR2 reads SNEGSKA (reference sequence).

This clone was seen only a few times. The part of the CDR3 DNA that was read is TGCAGTGCTAAGGGTCCTTCCTACGAC. Its protein product is CSAKGPSYD. The full CDR3 is CSAKGPSYDYTF. This chain joins TRBV20-1 and TRBJ1-2, with D hard to call. The sequenced fragment ends 3 residues before the CDR3 boundary, so the rest is inferred from the germline J gene. CDR1 is DFQATT, CDR2 SNEGSKA, per germline (reference sequence). The CDR3 spans 12 residues.

This clone was found a few times. The DNA ends 3 residues before the CDR3 does, and the rest of the CDR3 is filled in from the germline J gene. This sequence joins TRBV5-1 and TRBJ2-7, with 10 bases that match TRBD2. The CDR3 runs to 14 residues. Germline V gene data show CDR1 as SGHRS and CDR2 as YFSETQ. The trim removed 8 bases at V and 5 bases at J, leaving 10 bases unmatched. The sequenced part of the CDR3 DNA is TGCGCCAGTGTGGCAGCGGGAGGGCCCCACGAG. Translation: CASVAAGGPHE. The complete CDR3 sequence is CASVAAGGPHEQYF.

This clone was recorded many times. The CDR3 end lies 3 residues beyond the end of the read and is filled in from the germline J gene. The chain joins TRBV18 to TRBJ1-1, with D unresolved. The CDR3 extends over 13 amino acids. Germline CDR1 is KGHSH and CDR2 is LQKENI. Deletions cut 5 bases from V and 4 bases from J, with 11 bases between. The part of the CDR3 DNA that was read is TGTGCCAGCTCAAATTCCCGAGGCACTGAA. This gives the protein CASSNSRGTE. The full CDR3 reads CASSNSRGTEAFF. The full variable domain, its missing parts supplied by reference TRBV18 and TRBJ1-1, is NAGVMQNPRHLVRRRGQEARLRCSPMKGHSHVYWYRQLPEEGLKFMVYLQKENIIDESGMPKERFSAEFPKEGPSILRIQQVVRGDSAAYFCASSNSRGTEAFFGQGTRLTVV.

This clone was counted ten times or more. The CDR3 extends 3 residues past the end of the read, so its final part is completed from the germline J gene. The chain is built from TRBV10-3 and TRBJ2-2; TRBD2 might be the D (5 bases). V lost 3 bases and J 8 bases, leaving 7 bases between the germline ends. Germline values: CDR1 ENHRY, CDR2 SYGVKD. This CDR3 has 12 residues. The CDR3 DNA, read in part, is TGTGCCATCAGTGATGGACTTGGGGAG. This gives the protein CAISDGLGE. The whole CDR3 is CAISDGLGELFF.

The table lists this clone with many counts. CDR3 sequence reads: CASRTGETSSYNEQFF. CDR3 DNA, as far as it was read: TGTGCCAGCAGAACAGGGGAAACTAGCTCCTACAATGAG. The gene calls are TRBV6-2 or TRBV6-3 and TRBJ2-1; TRBD1 matches at 7 bases. The sequence runs out 3 residues before the end of the CDR3; the remainder is reconstructed from the germline J gene. Per germline, CDR1 MNHEY and CDR2 SVGEGT. J lost 0 bases, V lost 6 bases, and 8 bases had no gene match. This CDR3 has 16 residues.

This clone was found many times. The read is 3 residues too short to cover the CDR3 end, so that end is filled in from the germline J gene. The rearrangement joins TRBV4-1 to TRBJ2-7; weak D call: TRBD2 (6 bases). V gave up 0 bases and J gave up 2 bases, with 11 bases separating them. CDR3 size: 15 residues. The V gene's germline CDR1 is MGHRA and CDR2 YSYEKL. The DNA read from the CDR3 is TGCGCCAGCAGCCAAGATAGTAGCGGAACCTACGAG. Amino acid sequence: CASSQDSSGTYE. The entire CDR3 protein is CASSQDSSGTYEQYF.

This clone was counted at least ten times. The CDR3 is cut off 3 residues early in the read; its end comes from the germline J gene. This rearrangement joins TRBV5-1 to TRBJ2-7; D is possibly TRBD1 (6 bases). The germline gives CDR1 SGHRS, CDR2 YFSETQ. The CDR3 has 15 residues. V dropped 4 bases and J dropped 0 bases, with 14 bases sitting between them. CDR3 sequence: CASSPRQGFSYEQYF. CDR3 DNA (partial): TGCGCCAGCAGCCCCCGGCAGGGGTTCTCCTACGAG.

This clone occurred many times. Sequencing ends 3 residues short of the CDR3 end; the germline J gene provides the rest. The chain carries TRBV29-1 and TRBJ1-1, with unresolved D. Between the trimmed V and J ends, which lost 5 bases and 7 bases, there was a span of 14 bases. The CDR3 covers 12 residues. Germline CDR1 and CDR2: SQVTM and ANQGSEA. CDR3 protein: CSVFPAEGEAFF. The part of the CDR3 DNA that was read is TGCAGCGTTTTTCCGGCCGAGGGTGAA.

In its sample, this clone was seen many times. The read comes to an end 3 residues before the CDR3 does, leaving the germline J gene to fill in the end. The genes are TRBV18 and TRBJ1-1, with D possibly matching TRBD1 (5 bases). The CDR3 contains 15 residues. V was cut by 3 bases and J by 2 bases, with 13 bases left in between. CDR1 KGHSH and CDR2 LQKENI come from the germline V gene. The CDR3 DNA, read in part, is TGTGCCAGCTCACCGATGGGGGGAACCAACACTGAA. Protein product: CASSPMGGTNTE. The entire CDR3 reads CASSPMGGTNTEAFF.

At least ten counts were recorded for this clone. The read terminates 3 residues ahead of where the CDR3 ends, so the germline J gene completes it. The chain has TRBV19 and TRBJ2-5; 8 bases match TRBD1. V lost 8 bases and J lost 5; bases outside the gene matches: 10. From germline, CDR1 is LNHDA and CDR2 SQIVND (reference sequence). This CDR3 region has 14 residues. The CDR3 spells CASSLQGAGETQYF. CDR3 bases read: TGTGCCAGTTCTCTTCAGGGGGCTGGGGAGACC.

This clone appeared many times. The read ends 3 residues early relative to the CDR3; the germline J gene fills the gap. This chain uses TRBV24-1 with TRBJ2-5, with 7 bases lining up with TRBD1. CDR1 and CDR2 from the germline V gene are KGHDR and SFDVKD. V was pared by 4 bases and J by 1 base, with 11 bases of the junction left unmatched. CDR3 length: 17 residues. The CDR3 bases that were read are TGTGCCACCAGTGACCCAACAGGGGTCCCATCCCAAGAGACC. Protein sequence: CATSDPTGVPSQET. The complete CDR3 sequence is CATSDPTGVPSQETQYF.

This clone was seen many times. The covered CDR3 bases are TGCGCCAGCAGCTGGGGGGTGGCAACGAACACTGAA. Translated: CASSWGVATNTE. The entire CDR3 sequence reads CASSWGVATNTEAFF. The V gene is TRBV5-1, the J gene TRBJ1-1, with a possible D match to TRBD1 (5 bases). The DNA ends 3 residues before the CDR3 does, and the rest of the CDR3 is filled in from the germline J gene. The CDR3 is made up of 15 amino acids. The V end was cut by 3 bases, the J end by 1 base, with 13 bases between. The germline V gene encodes CDR1 SGHRS and CDR2 YFSETQ. The variable domain in full, with the rest retrieved from reference TRBV5-1 and TRBJ1-1, is KAGVTQTPRYLIKTRGQQVTLSCSPISGHRSVSWYQQTPGQGLQFLFEYFSETQRNKGNFPGRFSGRQFSNSRSEMNVSTLELGDSALYLCASSWGVATNTEAFFGQGTRLTVV.

This clone came up many times. The read stops 3 residues short of the end of the CDR3; the missing end is completed from the germline J gene. This sequence joins TRBV20-1 and TRBJ2-6; D might be TRBD1 (7 bases). The V gene lost 2 bases and the J gene lost 0 bases, with 14 bases spanning the gap. Germline V gene data show CDR1 as DFQATT and CDR2 as SNEGSKA (reference sequence). The CDR3 spans 17 residues. The part of the CDR3 DNA that was read is TGCAGTGCTAGAAAGACAGGGACTCGCTCTGGGGCCAACGTC. Amino acid sequence: CSARKTGTRSGANV. From start to end, the CDR3 is CSARKTGTRSGANVLTF.

At least ten counts were recorded for this clone. The read gets to within 3 residues of the CDR3 end, and the germline J gene fills in the rest. The rearrangement links TRBV18 to TRBJ1-6, with D perhaps matching TRBD1 (6 bases). From germline, CDR1 is KGHSH and CDR2 LQKENI. The germline V and J ends were trimmed by 6 bases and 6 bases, with 12 bases remaining between them. This CDR3 is built from 14 residues. This CDR3 reads CASSTDRLNSPLHF. The CDR3 bases that were read are TGTGCCAGCTCGACGGACAGACTTAATTCACCC.

This clone was observed at least ten times. The read ends 3 residues early relative to the CDR3; the germline J gene fills the gap. The chain links TRBV7-9 to TRBJ2-7; TRBD1 might be the D (6 bases). Germline V lookup: CDR1 SEHNR, CDR2 FQNEAQ (reference sequence). This CDR3 has 13 amino acids. The V end lost 4 bases, the J end lost 2 bases, and 9 bases lay between the germline ends. The CDR3 sequence: CASSSTGPYEQYF. The CDR3 DNA, read in part, is TGTGCCAGCAGCTCGACAGGTCCCTACGAG.

This clone was detected many times. The read terminates 3 residues ahead of where the CDR3 ends, so the germline J gene completes it. The chain has TRBV5-1 and TRBJ2-5; a possible D gene is TRBD1 (6 bases). Germline lookup yields CDR1 SGHRS and CDR2 YFSETQ. V was shortened by 4 bases and J by 0 bases, with 19 bases between the two germline ends. This CDR3 comprises 17 residues. CDR3: CASSRQDLNSYQETQYF. The CDR3 bases that were read are TGCGCCAGCAGCCGACAGGATTTAAATTCGTACCAAGAGACC.